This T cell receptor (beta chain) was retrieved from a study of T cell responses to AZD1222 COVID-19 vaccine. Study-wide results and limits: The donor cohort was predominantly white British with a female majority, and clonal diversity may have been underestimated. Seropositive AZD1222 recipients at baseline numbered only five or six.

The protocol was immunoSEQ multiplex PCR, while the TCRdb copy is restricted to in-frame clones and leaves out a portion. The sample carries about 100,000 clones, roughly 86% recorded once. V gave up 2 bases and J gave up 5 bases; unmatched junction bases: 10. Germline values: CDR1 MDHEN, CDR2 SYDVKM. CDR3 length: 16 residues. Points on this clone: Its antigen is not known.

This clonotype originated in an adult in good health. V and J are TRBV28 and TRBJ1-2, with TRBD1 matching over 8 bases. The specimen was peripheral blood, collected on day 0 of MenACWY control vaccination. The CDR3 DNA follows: TGTGCCAGCAGTTTAACCGGACAGGGCCCGCGGTATGGCTACACCTTC. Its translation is CASSLTGQGPRYGYTF.